Following are 32 T cell receptor beta chains from one sample sequenced in a study of T cell responses to AZD1222 COVID-19 vaccine. Measured with immunoSEQ multiplex PCR; TCRdb has only the in-frame clones, and not every one. The sample lists 200,000 to 250,000 clones; roughly 94% were seen once. The material was peripheral blood, obtained 28 days after the second dose of the MenACWY control vaccine. The receptors were sampled from an adult who received the MenACWY meningococcal vaccine as a control.

V is TRBV4-2 and J is TRBJ2-7, with D maybe TRBD1 (6 bases). Trimming cost V 3 bases and J 3 bases, with 6 bases left between them. CDR1 LGHNA and CDR2 YNFKEQ come from the germline V gene. This CDR3 is 12 amino acids long. CDR3 DNA sequence: TGTGCCAGCAGCCAGACAGGCTACGAGCAGTACTTC. Translating it yields CASSQTGYEQYF.

The V and J genes are TRBV4-1 and TRBJ1-6, with D possibly being TRBD1 (6 bases). CDR3 length: 15 amino acids. The V end was cut by 3 bases, the J end by 7 bases, with 13 bases between. Germline V gene sequence: CDR1 MGHRA, CDR2 YSYEKL. The chain's CDR3 is CASSHSRGENSPLHF. CDR3 in DNA: TGCGCCAGCAGCCACTCCAGGGGTGAAAATTCACCCCTCCACTTT.

The chain joins TRBV28 to TRBJ2-7, with 10 bases fitting TRBD2. The CDR3 totals 13 residues. The V gene end was trimmed by 6 bases and the J gene end by 4 bases; junction bases not matched to a gene: 3. CDR1 and CDR2 from the germline V gene are MDHEN and SYDVKM. The CDR3 reads CASSSLAGYEQYF. The CDR3 nucleotides read TGTGCCAGCAGCTCACTAGCGGGATACGAGCAGTACTTC. Based on the CDR3 plus reference TRBV28 and TRBJ2-7, the full variable domain is DVKVTQSSRYLVKRTGEKVFLECVQDMDHENMFWYRQDPGLGLRLIYFSYDVKMKEKGDIPEGYSVSREKKERFSLILESASTNQTSMYLCASSSLAGYEQYFGPGTRLTVT.

V is TRBV7-3 and J is TRBJ1-2; unclear D gene. Trimming removed 5 bases at V and 6 bases at J, with 13 bases between. This CDR3 has 13 amino acids. The germline V gene has CDR1 SGHTA and CDR2 FQGTGA. The CDR3 sequence: CASSADPSHGYTF. The DNA for the CDR3 is TGTGCCAGCAGCGCAGACCCCTCGCATGGCTACACCTTC.

The chain uses TRBV30 and TRBJ1-1, with 9 positions matching TRBD1. Trimming at V came to 0 bases and at J to 5 bases, leaving 4 bases not matched to a gene. This CDR3 spans 14 amino acids. Germline-derived CDR1 and CDR2 are GTSNPN and SVGIG (reference sequence). The chain's CDR3 is CAWSVGTGSTEAFF. CDR3 bases: TGTGCCTGGAGTGTCGGGACAGGGAGTACTGAAGCTTTCTTT.

Concerning this clone: Other DNA sequences in this sample translate to the same CDR3. The J gene is TRBJ2-5, the V gene TRBV19; D not certain. Germline values: CDR1 LNHDA, CDR2 SQIVND (reference sequence). The CDR3 length is 14 residues. Trimming removed 1 base at V and 2 bases at J, with 8 bases between. The CDR3 protein is CASSIGAGQETQYF. The CDR3 bases are TGTGCCAGTAGTATAGGGGCAGGACAAGAGACCCAGTACTTC.

Of note for this clone: Other DNA sequences in the same sample also yield this CDR3. This rearrangement joins TRBV5-1 to TRBJ2-7; D may be TRBD1 (6 bases). This CDR3 region has 11 residues. The germline V and J ends were trimmed by 5 bases and 7 bases, with 10 bases remaining between them. The germline CDR1 and CDR2 sequences are SGHRS and YFSETQ. As DNA, the CDR3 is TGCGCCAGCAGGGGGGCCGGGGAGCAGTACTTC. It specifies CASRGAGEQYF.

The rearrangement joins TRBV7-3 to TRBJ2-1; 8 nucleotides agree with TRBD1. The CDR3 totals 13 residues. V was clipped by 5 bases and J by 8 bases; unmatched bases: 5. The germline CDR1 and CDR2 sequences are SGHTA and FQGTGA. The CDR3 region is CASSPLGQDEQFF. CDR3 DNA: TGTGCCAGCAGCCCCCTGGGACAGGATGAGCAGTTCTTC.

The rearrangement links TRBV27 to TRBJ2-7; 8 positions agree with TRBD1. The CDR3 consists of 17 residues. CDR1 and CDR2 from the germline V gene are MNHEY and SMNVEV (reference sequence). The V segment lost 2 bases and the J segment 3 bases; nucleotides outside the gene matches: 12. The CDR3 DNA follows: TGTGCCAGCAGTTTAATTCCCGTAGGACAGGGTTTCTACGAGCAGTACTTC. This translates into CASSLIPVGQGFYEQYF.

The rearrangement links TRBV5-1 to TRBJ2-3, with D perhaps matching TRBD2 (6 bases). This CDR3 is 16 amino acids long. The ends were cut back, 4 bases at V and 0 bases at J, with 15 bases in the middle. Germline V CDR1 and CDR2: SGHRS, YFSETQ. DNA for the CDR3: TGCGCCAGCAGCGTAACCCCCGGGACTAGCACAGATACGCAGTATTTT. It translates to CASSVTPGTSTDTQYF.

The CDR3 DNA sequence: TGTGCCAGCAGTTTGATCGGAGACACCGGGGAGCTGTTTTTT. Translation: CASSLIGDTGELFF. V and J are TRBV27 and TRBJ2-2; D remains unclear. Germline V gene lookup returns CDR1 MNHEY and CDR2 SMNVEV (reference sequence). The V and J ends lost 3 bases and 3 bases respectively, with 8 bases between them. This CDR3 contains 14 residues.

The J gene is TRBJ2-5, the V gene TRBV5-4; TRBD2 agrees at 13 bases. There are 15 residues in the CDR3. In germline, CDR1 is SGHNT, CDR2 YYREEE (reference sequence). V lost 5 bases and J lost 5; bases outside the gene matches: 6. The chain's CDR3 is CASRAGLAGAETQYF. CDR3 sequence (DNA): TGTGCCAGCAGGGCCGGACTAGCGGGAGCGGAGACCCAGTACTTC. The full variable domain, in which reference TRBV5-4 and TRBJ2-5 provide the parts outside the CDR3, is ETGVTQSPTHLIKTRGQQVTLRCSSQSGHNTVSWYQQALGQGPQFIFQYYREEENGRGNFPPRFSGLQFPNYSSELNVNALELDDSALYLCASRAGLAGAETQYFGPGTRLLVL.

The CDR3 DNA is TGTGCCAGCAGAGCGGGACTAGCGGACTACGAGCAGTACTTC. It codes for CASRAGLADYEQYF. The genes are TRBV7-9 and TRBJ2-7; TRBD2 matches at 11 bases. Germline CDR1 reads SEHNR; CDR2 reads FQNEAQ (reference sequence). V lost 6 bases to trimming and J lost 3 bases; unmatched junction nucleotides: 4. The CDR3 length is 14 residues. The full variable domain, in which reference TRBV7-9 and TRBJ2-7 provide the parts outside the CDR3, is DTGVSQNPRHKITKRGQNVTFRCDPISEHNRLYWYRQTLGQGPEFLTYFQNEAQLEKSRLLSDRFSAERPKGSFSTLEIQRTEQGDSAMYLCASRAGLADYEQYFGPGTRLTVT.

The chain uses TRBV27 and TRBJ2-7; D is unresolved. With 2 bases removed from V and 3 bases from J, the gap between germline ends came to 8 bases. This CDR3 has 13 residues. Looked up from germline, CDR1 is MNHEY and CDR2 is SMNVEV (reference sequence). CDR3 bases: TGTGCCAGCAGTTTAGGAGACCGCTACGAGCAGTACTTC. It codes for CASSLGDRYEQYF.

The chain employs TRBV6-1 and TRBJ2-7, with no clear D. This CDR3 is built from 12 residues. Germline CDR1 is MNHNS and CDR2 is SASEGT. V was clipped by 3 bases and J by 2 bases, with 5 bases between them. CDR3: CASSDQAYEQYF. In DNA form, the CDR3 reads TGTGCCAGCAGTGATCAAGCCTACGAGCAGTACTTC.

The sample holds one count of this clone. This CDR3 is missing its conserved last phenylalanine or tryptophan, likely due to a read error. No DNA is shown, since the ends of the CDR3 on it are uncertain; the CDR3 is the one TCRdb lists. This chain connects TRBV5-3 to TRBJ1-4; TRBD1, the table's D call, lacks a check against the DNA. TRBV5-3 is identified as an open reading frame with a role that is uncertain. 10 amino acids form the CDR3, both terminal residues included. The CDR3 spells CARSCYRGGV.

As to this clone: Other DNA variants within this sample encode the same CDR3. The V call is TRBV28, the J call TRBJ2-7; 8 nucleotides align to TRBD1. V shed 5 bases, J shed 1 base, and the junction held 1 base outside the gene matches. The germline CDR1 and CDR2 sequences are MDHEN and SYDVKM. The length of the CDR3 is 13 residues. CDR3 region: CASSTGGSYEQYF. The CDR3 DNA is TGTGCCAGCAGTACAGGGGGGTCCTACGAGCAGTACTTC.

The rearrangement links TRBV5-5 to TRBJ2-7; TRBD1 matches 12 bases. V shed 3 bases, J shed 6 bases, and the junction held 4 bases outside the gene matches. CDR3 length equals 14 residues. Per the germline V gene, CDR1 is SGHKS and CDR2 is YYEKEE (reference sequence). The DNA for the CDR3 is TGTGCCAGCAGCTGGGGGACAGGGGGCTTCGAGCAGTACTTC. As protein: CASSWGTGGFEQYF.

This chain joins TRBV9 and TRBJ2-3; D ambiguous. The V gene lost 0 bases and the J gene lost 4 bases, with 6 bases spanning the gap. CDR3 length: 13 amino acids. CDR1 SGDLS and CDR2 YYNGEE come from the germline V gene. In DNA, the CDR3 is TGTGCCAGCAGCGTAGCAGGCCCAGATACGCAGTATTTT. It yields the protein CASSVAGPDTQYF.

V gene TRBV3-1 (or the pseudogene TRBV3-2) combines with J gene TRBJ1-1, with D possibly matching TRBD1 (5 bases). Deletions cut 4 bases from V and 3 bases from J, with 18 bases between. The CDR3 has 16 residues. The germline V gene encodes CDR1 LGHDT and CDR2 YNNKEL (reference sequence). DNA of the CDR3: TGTGCCAGCAGCCCGCACGGGGGGAATGGGGACACTGAAGCTTTCTTT. It translates to CASSPHGGNGDTEAFF.

This chain uses TRBV6-6 with TRBJ1-6; the D is unclear. The CDR3 totals 13 residues. The germline V gene has CDR1 MNHNY and CDR2 SVGAGI (reference sequence). V was trimmed by 5 bases and J by 5 bases, leaving 7 bases between them. CDR3 nucleotides: TGTGCCAGCAGTACCAGGAATAATTCACCCCTCCACTTT. This gives the protein CASSTRNNSPLHF.

The chain is built from TRBV10-1 and TRBJ1-6; D uncertain. Between the trimmed V and J ends, which lost 9 bases and 5 bases, there was a span of 17 bases. The CDR3 totals 15 residues. Germline CDR1 reads WNHNN; CDR2 reads SYGVQD (reference sequence). CDR3 in DNA: TGCGCCAGGGAGGAGAGTAAGGGTAATAATTCACCCCTCCACTTT. The encoded protein is CAREESKGNNSPLHF.

The V call is TRBV19, the J call TRBJ1-5, with D perhaps TRBD1 (5 bases). V dropped 8 bases and J dropped 6 bases, with 8 bases sitting between them. Germline-derived CDR1 and CDR2 are LNHDA and SQIVND (reference sequence). The CDR3 length is 11 residues. CDR3 sequence: CASGAGQPQHF. CDR3 sequence (DNA): TGTGCCAGTGGGGCTGGTCAGCCCCAGCATTTT.

This chain connects TRBV5-4 to TRBJ2-1, with 12 bases matching TRBD2. From germline, CDR1 is SGHNT and CDR2 YYREEE (reference sequence). The CDR3 contains 16 residues. The V and J ends lost 0 bases and 8 bases, in that order; junction bases with no gene match: 6. This CDR3 is CASSLGTSGTPDEQFF. The CDR3 DNA reads as TGTGCCAGCAGCTTGGGGACTAGCGGGACCCCCGATGAGCAGTTCTTC. The full variable domain, in which reference TRBV5-4 and TRBJ2-1 provide the parts outside the CDR3, is ETGVTQSPTHLIKTRGQQVTLRCSSQSGHNTVSWYQQALGQGPQFIFQYYREEENGRGNFPPRFSGLQFPNYSSELNVNALELDDSALYLCASSLGTSGTPDEQFFGPGTRLTVL.

The gene calls are TRBV6-2 or TRBV6-3 and TRBJ2-3, with D uncertain. The germline CDR1 and CDR2 sequences are MNHEY and SVGEGT. This CDR3 contains 12 residues. Deletions cut 2 bases from V and 6 bases from J, with 6 bases between. CDR3 region: CASSYPVDTQYF. CDR3 nucleotides: TGTGCCAGCAGTTACCCGGTGGATACGCAGTATTTT.

CDR3 protein: CASRSVGDTEAFF. The DNA of the CDR3 is TGTGCCAGCAGGTCCGTCGGGGACACTGAAGCTTTCTTT. The chain is built from TRBV5-4 and TRBJ1-1, with unresolved D. Trimming pared 5 bases from V and 3 bases from J, leaving 11 bases between. Germline V gene data show CDR1 as SGHNT and CDR2 as YYREEE (reference sequence). The CDR3 is 13 residues long. Combining the CDR3 with reference TRBV5-4 and TRBJ1-1 gives the whole variable domain ETGVTQSPTHLIKTRGQQVTLRCSSQSGHNTVSWYQQALGQGPQFIFQYYREEENGRGNFPPRFSGLQFPNYSSELNVNALELDDSALYLCASRSVGDTEAFFGQGTRLTVV.

In DNA form, the CDR3 reads TGTGCCAGCAGCCGGGACGGCTCTGGGGCCAACGTCCTGACTTTC. Protein product: CASSRDGSGANVLTF. The V gene is TRBV6-2 or TRBV6-3, the J gene TRBJ2-6; D may correspond to TRBD1 or TRBD2 (5 bases each). The length of the CDR3 is 15 residues. CDR1 and CDR2 from the germline V gene are MNHEY and SVGEGT. V was trimmed by 6 bases and J by 0 bases, leaving 9 bases between them.

This chain connects TRBV7-2 to TRBJ2-4; 7 bases line up with TRBD2. Trimming cost V 1 base and J 0 bases; bases outside gene matches: 3. The CDR3 spans 16 residues. Germline lookup yields CDR1 SGHTA and CDR2 FQGNSA. This chain's CDR3 is CASSLERGLAKNIQYF. The CDR3 DNA reads as TGTGCCAGCAGCTTAGAGCGGGGTCTAGCCAAAAACATTCAGTACTTC. Supplemented by reference TRBV7-2 and TRBJ2-4, the full variable domain reads GAGVSQSPSNKVTEKGKDVELRCDPISGHTALYWYRQSLGQGLEFLIYFQGNSAPDKSGLPSDRFSAERTGGSVSTLTIQRTQQEDSAVYLCASSLERGLAKNIQYFGAGTRLSVL.

The J gene is TRBJ1-2, the V gene TRBV12-3 or TRBV12-4, with no clear D. Trimming shortened V by 3 bases and J by 4 bases, and 9 bases separated the two germline ends. There are 13 residues in the CDR3. CDR3 residues: CASSLLSSYGYTF. CDR3 coding DNA: TGTGCCAGCAGTTTGTTAAGCAGCTATGGCTACACCTTC.

V usage is TRBV7-8 and J usage is TRBJ1-4; D perhaps matches TRBD1 (5 bases). Trimming cost V 4 bases and J 2 bases, with 14 bases left between them. The CDR3 runs 16 residues. Germline V CDR1 and CDR2: SGHVS, FQNEAQ. The CDR3 DNA reads TGTGCCAGCAGCTCGCAAAGGGGAAGGACTAATGAAAAACTGTTTTTT. This encodes CASSSQRGRTNEKLFF.

The sample holds one count of this clone. The chain recombines TRBV27 with TRBJ2-1; 11 bases agree with TRBD2. This CDR3 has 17 residues. J gave up 7 bases and V 5 bases, and 13 bases lay outside the gene matches. Looked up from germline, CDR1 is MNHEY and CDR2 is SMNVEV (reference sequence). The CDR3 sequence: CASSPLPTSGRGNEQFF. CDR3 coding DNA: TGTGCCAGCAGTCCCCTACCAACTAGCGGGAGAGGAAATGAGCAGTTCTTC.

The chain couples TRBV20-1 to TRBJ2-7; maybe TRBD1 (6 bases). CDR1 DFQATT and CDR2 SNEGSKA come from the germline V gene (reference sequence). There are 11 residues in the CDR3. V was shortened by 5 bases and J by 6 bases, with 11 bases between the two germline ends. For the CDR3, the DNA is TGCAGTGCTCGAAGACAGGTCGAGCAGTACTTC. It yields the protein CSARRQVEQYF.